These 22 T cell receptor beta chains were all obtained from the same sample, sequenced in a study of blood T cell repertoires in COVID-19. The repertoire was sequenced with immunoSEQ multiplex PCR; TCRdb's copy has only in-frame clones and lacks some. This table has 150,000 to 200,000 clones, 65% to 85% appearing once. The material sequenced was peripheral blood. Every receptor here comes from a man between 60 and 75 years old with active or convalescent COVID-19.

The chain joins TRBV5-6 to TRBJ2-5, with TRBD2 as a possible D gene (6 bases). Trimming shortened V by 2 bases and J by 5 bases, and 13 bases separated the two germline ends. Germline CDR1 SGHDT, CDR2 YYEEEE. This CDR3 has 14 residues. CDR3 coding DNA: TGTGCCAGCAGCTTCCGACTAGTTTCTGAGACCCAGTACTTC. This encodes CASSFRLVSETQYF.

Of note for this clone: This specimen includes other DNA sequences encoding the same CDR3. CDR3 region: CASGTGSYEQYF. DNA for the CDR3: TGTGCCAGCGGAACAGGATCCTACGAGCAGTACTTC. This rearrangement joins TRBV28 to TRBJ2-7; tentatively, D is TRBD1 (5 bases). Germline-derived CDR1 and CDR2 are MDHEN and SYDVKM. The CDR3 is 12 residues long. With 8 bases removed from V and 1 base from J, the gap between germline ends came to 9 bases.

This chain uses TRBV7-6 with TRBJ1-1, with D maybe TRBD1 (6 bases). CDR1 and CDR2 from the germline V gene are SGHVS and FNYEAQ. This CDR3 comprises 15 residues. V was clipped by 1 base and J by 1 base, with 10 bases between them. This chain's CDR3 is CASSLGRGANTEAFF. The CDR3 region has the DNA TGTGCCAGCAGCTTAGGCAGGGGTGCGAACACTGAAGCTTTCTTT.

The CDR3 loop reads CASSLRDKNYGYTF. DNA of the CDR3: TGTGCCAGCAGCCTTCGGGACAAGAACTATGGCTACACCTTC. V is TRBV7-8 and J is TRBJ1-2, with a possible D match to TRBD1 (6 bases). Trimming removed 5 bases at V and 2 bases at J, with 12 bases between. The CDR3 sequence is 14 residues long. Germline V gives CDR1 SGHVS, CDR2 FQNEAQ.

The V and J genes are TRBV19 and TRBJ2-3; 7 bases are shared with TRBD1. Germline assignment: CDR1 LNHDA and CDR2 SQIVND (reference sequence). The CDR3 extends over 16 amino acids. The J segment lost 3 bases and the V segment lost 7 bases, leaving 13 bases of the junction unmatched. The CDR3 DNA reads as TGTGCCAGTAATGGGGGACCGGGACAGAGAACAGATACGCAGTATTTT. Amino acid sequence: CASNGGPGQRTDTQYF.

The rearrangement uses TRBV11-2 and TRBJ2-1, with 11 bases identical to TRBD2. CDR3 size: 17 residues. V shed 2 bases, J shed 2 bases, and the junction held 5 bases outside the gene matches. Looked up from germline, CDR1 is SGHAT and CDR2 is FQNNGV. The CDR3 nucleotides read TGTGCCAGCAGCTTACGTATAGCGGGGGGGACCTACAATGAGCAGTTCTTC. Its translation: CASSLRIAGGTYNEQFF.

In nucleotides, the CDR3 is TGTGCCAGCAGCCTTGGGACAGGGACCATGAACACTGAAGCTTTCTTT. It yields the protein CASSLGTGTMNTEAFF. The chain is built from TRBV11-2 and TRBJ1-1; TRBD1 matches 9 bases. Germline-derived CDR1 and CDR2 are SGHAT and FQNNGV. Trimming took 5 bases from V and 0 from J; bases not matched to a gene: 7. The CDR3 has 16 amino acids. The full variable domain, completed using reference TRBV11-2 and TRBJ1-1, is EAGVAQSPRYKIIEKRQSVAFWCNPISGHATLYWYQQILGQGPKLLIQFQNNGVVDDSQLPKDRFSAERLKGVDSTLKIQPAKLEDSAVYLCASSLGTGTMNTEAFFGQGTRLTVV.

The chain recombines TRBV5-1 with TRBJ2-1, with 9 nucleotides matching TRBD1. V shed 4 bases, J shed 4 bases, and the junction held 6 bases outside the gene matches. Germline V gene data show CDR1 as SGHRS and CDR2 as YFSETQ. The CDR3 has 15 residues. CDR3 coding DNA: TGCGCCAGCAGCACCGGACAGGGGCTGTACAATGAGCAGTTCTTC. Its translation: CASSTGQGLYNEQFF.

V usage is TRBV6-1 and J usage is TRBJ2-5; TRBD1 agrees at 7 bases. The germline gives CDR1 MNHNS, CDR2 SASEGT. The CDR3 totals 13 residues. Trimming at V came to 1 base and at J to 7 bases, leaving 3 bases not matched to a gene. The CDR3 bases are TGTGCCAGCAGTGAAGTTAACAGGGGGACCCAGTACTTC. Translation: CASSEVNRGTQYF.

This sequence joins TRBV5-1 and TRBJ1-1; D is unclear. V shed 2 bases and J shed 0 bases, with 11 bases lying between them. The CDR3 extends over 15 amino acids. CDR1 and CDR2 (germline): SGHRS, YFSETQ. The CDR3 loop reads CASSLQAGMNTEAFF. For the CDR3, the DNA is TGCGCCAGCAGCTTACAAGCAGGTATGAACACTGAAGCTTTCTTT.

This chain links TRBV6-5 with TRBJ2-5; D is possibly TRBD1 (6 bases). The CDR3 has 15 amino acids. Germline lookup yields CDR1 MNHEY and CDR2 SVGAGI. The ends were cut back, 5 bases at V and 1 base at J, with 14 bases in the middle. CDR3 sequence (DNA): TGTGCCAGCAGTCTCCTCGGGGACACCCAAGAGACCCAGTACTTC. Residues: CASSLLGDTQETQYF.

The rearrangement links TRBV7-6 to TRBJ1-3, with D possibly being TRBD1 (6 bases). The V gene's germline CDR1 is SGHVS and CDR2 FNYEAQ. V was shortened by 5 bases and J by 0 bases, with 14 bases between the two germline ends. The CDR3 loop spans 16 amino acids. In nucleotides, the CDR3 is TGTGCCAGCAGCCCCAAGACAGGATTCTCTGGAAACACCATATATTTT. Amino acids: CASSPKTGFSGNTIYF.

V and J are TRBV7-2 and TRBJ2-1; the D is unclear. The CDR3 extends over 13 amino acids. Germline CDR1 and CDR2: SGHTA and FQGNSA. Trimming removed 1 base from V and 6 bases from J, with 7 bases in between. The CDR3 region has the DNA TGTGCCAGCAGCTTAGGACAAATCAATGAGCAGTTCTTC. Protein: CASSLGQINEQFF.

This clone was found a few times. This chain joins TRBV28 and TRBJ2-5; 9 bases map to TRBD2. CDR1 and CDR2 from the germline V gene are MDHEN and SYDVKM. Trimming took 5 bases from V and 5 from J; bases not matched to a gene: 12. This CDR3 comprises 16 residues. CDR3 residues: CASSRSGSGRLETQYF. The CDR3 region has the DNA TGTGCCAGCAGTCGATCAGGCAGCGGGAGGTTGGAGACCCAGTACTTC.

CDR3 nucleotide sequence: TGTGCCAGTAGTATCGGACAGGCCGTTGGGGGAAAACTGTTTTTT. This gives the protein CASSIGQAVGGKLFF. This chain joins TRBV19 and TRBJ1-4, with TRBD1 matching over 7 bases. The CDR3 is made up of 15 amino acids. V dropped 3 bases and J dropped 10; count of bases not matched to a gene: 11. The germline gives CDR1 LNHDA, CDR2 SQIVND (reference sequence). Drawing the rest from reference TRBV19 and TRBJ1-4, the complete variable domain is DGGITQSPKYLFRKEGQNVTLSCEQNLNHDAMYWYRQDPGQGLRLIYYSQIVNDFQKGDIAEGYSVSREKKESFPLTVTSAQKNPTAFYLCASSIGQAVGGKLFFGSGTQLSVL.

The CDR3 DNA sequence: TGTGCCACTCGGAGGGACACAGATACGCAGTATTTT. Translated, it gives CATRRDTDTQYF. This sequence joins TRBV15 and TRBJ2-3, with a weak D call TRBD2 (6 bases). The CDR3 is made up of 12 amino acids. Germline values: CDR1 LNHNV, CDR2 YYDKDF (reference sequence). The V and J ends lost 9 bases and 2 bases respectively, with 9 bases between them. Together with reference TRBV15 and TRBJ2-3, the CDR3 gives the full variable domain: DAMVIQNPRYQVTQFGKPVTLSCSQTLNHNVMYWYQQKSSQAPKLLFHYYDKDFNNEADTPDNFQSRRPNTSFCFLDIRSPGLGDTAMYLCATRRDTDTQYFGPGTRLTVL.

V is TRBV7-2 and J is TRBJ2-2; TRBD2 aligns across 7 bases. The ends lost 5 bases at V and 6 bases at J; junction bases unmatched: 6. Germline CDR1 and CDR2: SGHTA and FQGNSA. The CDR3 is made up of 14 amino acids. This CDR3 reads CASSVTSAAGELFF. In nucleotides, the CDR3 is TGTGCCAGCAGCGTAACTAGCGCGGCCGGGGAGCTGTTTTTT.

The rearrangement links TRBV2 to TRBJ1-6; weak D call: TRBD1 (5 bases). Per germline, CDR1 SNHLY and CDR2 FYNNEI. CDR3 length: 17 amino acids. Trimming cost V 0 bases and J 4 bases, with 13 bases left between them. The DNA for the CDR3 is TGTGCCAGCAGTGAAGCGCGTGCAGGGACTTATAATTCACCCCTCCACTTT. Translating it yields CASSEARAGTYNSPLHF.

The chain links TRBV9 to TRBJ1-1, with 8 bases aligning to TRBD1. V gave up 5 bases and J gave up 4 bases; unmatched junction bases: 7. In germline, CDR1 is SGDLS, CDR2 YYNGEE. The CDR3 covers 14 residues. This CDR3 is CASSKTGGGTEAFF. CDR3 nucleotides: TGTGCCAGCAGTAAAACAGGGGGAGGCACTGAAGCTTTCTTT.

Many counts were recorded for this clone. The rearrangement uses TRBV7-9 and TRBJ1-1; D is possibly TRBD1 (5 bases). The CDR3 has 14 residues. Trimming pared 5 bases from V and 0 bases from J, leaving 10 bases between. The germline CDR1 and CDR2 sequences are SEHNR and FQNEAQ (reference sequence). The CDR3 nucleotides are TGTGCCAGCAGCCGGGGACTTCTGAACACTGAAGCTTTCTTT. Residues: CASSRGLLNTEAFF. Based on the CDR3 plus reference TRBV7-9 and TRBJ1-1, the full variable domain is DTGVSQNPRHKITKRGQNVTFRCDPISEHNRLYWYRQTLGQGPEFLTYFQNEAQLEKSRLLSDRFSAERPKGSFSTLEIQRTEQGDSAMYLCASSRGLLNTEAFFGQGTRLTVV.

DNA of the CDR3: TGTGCCAGCAGTGAGCCCACGGCTGGAAACACCATATATTTT. Its translation: CASSEPTAGNTIYF. V and J are TRBV25-1 and TRBJ1-3; no definite D call. CDR3 size: 14 residues. Germline loops: CDR1 MGHDK, CDR2 SYGVNS. Between the trimmed V and J ends, which lost 3 bases and 2 bases, there was a span of 8 bases.

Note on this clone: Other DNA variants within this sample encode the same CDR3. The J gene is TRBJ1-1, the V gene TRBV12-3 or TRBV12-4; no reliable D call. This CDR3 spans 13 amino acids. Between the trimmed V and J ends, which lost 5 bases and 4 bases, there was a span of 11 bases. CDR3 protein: CASSPRGGTEAFF. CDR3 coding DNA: TGTGCCAGCAGTCCGCGGGGAGGCACTGAAGCTTTCTTT.